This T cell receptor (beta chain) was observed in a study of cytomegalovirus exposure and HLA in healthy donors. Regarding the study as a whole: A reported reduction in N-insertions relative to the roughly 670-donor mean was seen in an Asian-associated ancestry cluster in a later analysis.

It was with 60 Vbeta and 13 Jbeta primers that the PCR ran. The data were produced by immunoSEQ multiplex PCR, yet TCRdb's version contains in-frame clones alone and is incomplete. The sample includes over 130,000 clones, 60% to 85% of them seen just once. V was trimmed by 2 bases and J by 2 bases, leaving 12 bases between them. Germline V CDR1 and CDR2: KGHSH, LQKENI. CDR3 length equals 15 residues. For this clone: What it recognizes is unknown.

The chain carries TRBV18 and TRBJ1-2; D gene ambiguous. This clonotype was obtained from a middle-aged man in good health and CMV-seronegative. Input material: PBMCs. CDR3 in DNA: TGTGCCAGCTCACCAGATGACGGAGGAAACTATGGCTACACCTTC. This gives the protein CASSPDDGGNYGYTF.